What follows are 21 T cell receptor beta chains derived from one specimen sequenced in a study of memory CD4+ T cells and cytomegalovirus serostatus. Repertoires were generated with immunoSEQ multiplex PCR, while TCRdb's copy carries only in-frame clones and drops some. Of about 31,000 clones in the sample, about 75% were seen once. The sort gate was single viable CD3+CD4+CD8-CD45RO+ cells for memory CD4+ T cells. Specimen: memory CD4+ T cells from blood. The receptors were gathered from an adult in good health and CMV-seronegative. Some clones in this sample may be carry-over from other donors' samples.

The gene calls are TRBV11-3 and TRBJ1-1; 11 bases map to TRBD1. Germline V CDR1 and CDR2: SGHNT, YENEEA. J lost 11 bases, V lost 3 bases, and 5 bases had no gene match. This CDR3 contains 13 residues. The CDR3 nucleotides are TGTGCCAGCAGCTTGGACAGGGGGCGTGAGGCTTTCTTT. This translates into CASSLDRGREAFF. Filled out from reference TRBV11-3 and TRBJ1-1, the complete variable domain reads EAGVVQSPRYKIIEKKQPVAFWCNPISGHNTLYWYLQNLGQGPELLIRYENEEAVDDSQLPKDRFSAERLKGVDSTLKIQPAELGDSAVYLCASSLDRGREAFFGQGTRLTVV.

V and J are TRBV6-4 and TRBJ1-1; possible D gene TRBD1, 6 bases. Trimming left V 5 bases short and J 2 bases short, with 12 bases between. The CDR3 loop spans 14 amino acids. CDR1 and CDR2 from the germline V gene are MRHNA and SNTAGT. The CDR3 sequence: CASSPGQANTEAFF. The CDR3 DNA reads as TGTGCCAGCAGTCCGGGACAAGCCAACACTGAAGCTTTCTTT.

The CDR3 protein is CAWTRGGTGELFF. The DNA for the CDR3 is TGTGCCTGGACTCGGGGGGGCACCGGGGAGCTGTTTTTT. The chain is built from TRBV30 and TRBJ2-2, with 8 positions matching TRBD2. Germline V lookup: CDR1 GTSNPN, CDR2 SVGIG (reference sequence). The ends lost 4 bases at V and 4 bases at J; junction bases unmatched: 2. The CDR3 is 13 amino acids.

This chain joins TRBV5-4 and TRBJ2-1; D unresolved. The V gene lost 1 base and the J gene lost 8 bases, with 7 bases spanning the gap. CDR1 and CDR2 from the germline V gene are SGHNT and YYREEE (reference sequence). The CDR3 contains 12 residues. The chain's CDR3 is CASSLSSDEQFF. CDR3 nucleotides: TGTGCCAGCAGCTTGTCGTCTGATGAGCAGTTCTTC.

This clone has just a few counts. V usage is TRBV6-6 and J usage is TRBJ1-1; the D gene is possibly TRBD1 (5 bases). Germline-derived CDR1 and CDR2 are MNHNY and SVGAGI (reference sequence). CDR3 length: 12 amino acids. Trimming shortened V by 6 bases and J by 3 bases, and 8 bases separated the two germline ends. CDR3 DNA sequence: TGTGCCAGCAGAGGGGAGGACACTGAAGCTTTCTTT. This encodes CASRGEDTEAFF.

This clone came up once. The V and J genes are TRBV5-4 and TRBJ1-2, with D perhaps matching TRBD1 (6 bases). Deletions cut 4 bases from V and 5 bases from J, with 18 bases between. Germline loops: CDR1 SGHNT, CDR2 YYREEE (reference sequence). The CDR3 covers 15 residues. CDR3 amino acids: CASSQQTQGGYGYTF. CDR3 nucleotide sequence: TGTGCCAGCAGCCAACAAACACAGGGCGGATATGGCTACACCTTC. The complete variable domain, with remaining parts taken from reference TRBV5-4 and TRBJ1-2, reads ETGVTQSPTHLIKTRGQQVTLRCSSQSGHNTVSWYQQALGQGPQFIFQYYREEENGRGNFPPRFSGLQFPNYSSELNVNALELDDSALYLCASSQQTQGGYGYTFGSGTRLTVV.

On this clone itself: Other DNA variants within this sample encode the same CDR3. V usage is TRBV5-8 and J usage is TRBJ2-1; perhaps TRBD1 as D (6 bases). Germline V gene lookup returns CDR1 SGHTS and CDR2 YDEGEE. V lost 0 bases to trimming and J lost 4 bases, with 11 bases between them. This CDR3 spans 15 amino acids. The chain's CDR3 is CASSLAQGSYNEQFF. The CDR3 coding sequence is TGTGCCAGCAGCTTGGCCCAGGGGTCTTACAATGAGCAGTTCTTC.

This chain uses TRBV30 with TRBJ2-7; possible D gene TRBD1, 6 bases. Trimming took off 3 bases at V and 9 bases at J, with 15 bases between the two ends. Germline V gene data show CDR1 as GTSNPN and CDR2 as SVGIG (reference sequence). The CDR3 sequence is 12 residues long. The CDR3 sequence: CAWRDRYVRQYF. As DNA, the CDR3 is TGTGCCTGGAGGGACAGATACGTGAGGCAGTACTTC.

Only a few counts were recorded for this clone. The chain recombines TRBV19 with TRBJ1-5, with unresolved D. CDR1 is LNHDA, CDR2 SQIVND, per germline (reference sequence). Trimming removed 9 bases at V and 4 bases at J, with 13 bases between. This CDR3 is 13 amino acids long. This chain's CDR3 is CASAGNWNQPQHF. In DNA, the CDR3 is TGTGCCAGCGCTGGAAATTGGAATCAGCCCCAGCATTTT.

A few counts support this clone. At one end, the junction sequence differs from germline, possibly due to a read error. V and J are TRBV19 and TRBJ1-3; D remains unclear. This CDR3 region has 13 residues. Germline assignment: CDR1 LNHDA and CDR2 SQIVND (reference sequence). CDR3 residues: CASSTAGGYTIYF. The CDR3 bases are TGTGCCAGTAGTACGGCCGGTGGATACACCATATATTTT.

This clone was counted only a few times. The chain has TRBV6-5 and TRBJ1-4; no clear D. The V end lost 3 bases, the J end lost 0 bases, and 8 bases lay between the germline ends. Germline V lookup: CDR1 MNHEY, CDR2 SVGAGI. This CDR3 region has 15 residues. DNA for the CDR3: TGTGCCAGCAGTTATGCGAGTGCAACTAATGAAAAACTGTTTTTT. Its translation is CASSYASATNEKLFF.

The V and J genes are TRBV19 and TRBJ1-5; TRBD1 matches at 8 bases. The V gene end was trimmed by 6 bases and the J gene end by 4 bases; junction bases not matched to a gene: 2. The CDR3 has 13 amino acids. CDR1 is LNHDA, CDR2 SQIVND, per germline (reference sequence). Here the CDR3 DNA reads TGTGCCAGTAGCACAGGGGGGAATCAGCCCCAGCATTTT. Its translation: CASSTGGNQPQHF.

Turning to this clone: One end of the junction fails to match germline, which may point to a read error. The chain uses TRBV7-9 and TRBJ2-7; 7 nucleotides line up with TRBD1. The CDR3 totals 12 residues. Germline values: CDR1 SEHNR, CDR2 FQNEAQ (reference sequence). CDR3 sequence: CASSFTEGATVF. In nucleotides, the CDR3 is TGTGCCAGCAGCTTTACAGAGGGGGCTACTGTTTTC.

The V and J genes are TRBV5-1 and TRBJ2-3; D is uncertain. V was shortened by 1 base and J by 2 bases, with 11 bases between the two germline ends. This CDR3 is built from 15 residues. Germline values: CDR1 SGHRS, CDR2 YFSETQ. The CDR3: CASSLNSDFTDTQYF. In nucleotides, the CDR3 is TGCGCCAGCAGCTTGAACAGCGACTTCACAGATACGCAGTATTTT.

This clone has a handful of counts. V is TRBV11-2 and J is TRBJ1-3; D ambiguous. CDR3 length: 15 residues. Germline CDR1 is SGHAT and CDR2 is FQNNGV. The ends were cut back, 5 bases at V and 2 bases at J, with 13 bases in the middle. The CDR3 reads CASSQLAGTGNTIYF. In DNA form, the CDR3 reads TGTGCCAGCAGCCAGCTCGCCGGAACTGGAAACACCATATATTTT.

The CDR3 coding sequence is TGTGCCAGCAGCCATGCGCAACTAGCGAGGCGCGAGCAGTACTTC. Translated: CASSHAQLARREQYF. V gene TRBV14 combines with J gene TRBJ2-7; 7 nucleotides line up with TRBD2. Trimming at V came to 3 bases and at J to 6 bases, leaving 11 bases not matched to a gene. The CDR3 contains 15 residues. Germline V lookup: CDR1 SGHDN, CDR2 FVKESK.

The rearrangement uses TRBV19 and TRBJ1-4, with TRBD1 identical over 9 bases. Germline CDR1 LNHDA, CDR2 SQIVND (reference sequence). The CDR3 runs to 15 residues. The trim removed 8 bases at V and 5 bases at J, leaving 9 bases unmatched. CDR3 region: CASGYRGLMNEKLFF. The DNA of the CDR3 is TGTGCCAGTGGTTACAGGGGGCTTATGAATGAAAAACTGTTTTTT.

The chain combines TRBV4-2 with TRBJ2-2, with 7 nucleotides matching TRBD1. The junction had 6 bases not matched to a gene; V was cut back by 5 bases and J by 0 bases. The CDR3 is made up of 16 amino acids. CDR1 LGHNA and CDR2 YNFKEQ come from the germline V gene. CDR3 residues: CASSGPGQTNTGELFF. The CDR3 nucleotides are TGTGCCAGCAGCGGACCGGGACAGACGAACACCGGGGAGCTGTTTTTT.

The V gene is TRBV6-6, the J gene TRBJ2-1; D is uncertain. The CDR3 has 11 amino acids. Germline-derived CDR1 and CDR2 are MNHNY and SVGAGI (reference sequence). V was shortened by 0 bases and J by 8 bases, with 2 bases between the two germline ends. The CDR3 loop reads CASSYSDEQFF. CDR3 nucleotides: TGTGCCAGCAGTTACTCCGATGAGCAGTTCTTC.

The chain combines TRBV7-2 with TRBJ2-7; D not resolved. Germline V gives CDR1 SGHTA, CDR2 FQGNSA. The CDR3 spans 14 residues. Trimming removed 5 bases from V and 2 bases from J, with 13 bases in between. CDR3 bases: TGTGCCAGCAGCGTCCGAAGGTGGGCCTACGAGCAGTACTTC. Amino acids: CASSVRRWAYEQYF.

The CDR3, as DNA: TGTGCCACCCTCCGGGACGTTGGAAACACCATATATTTT. This encodes CATLRDVGNTIYF. J is TRBJ1-3 and V is TRBV7-9, with D perhaps matching TRBD1 (5 bases). Germline V gene data show CDR1 as SEHNR and CDR2 as FQNEAQ (reference sequence). The ends were cut back, 10 bases at V and 3 bases at J, with 13 bases in the middle. This CDR3 has 13 residues.